These 30 T cell receptor beta chains were sequenced from one sample in a study of blood T cells in healthy people across ages. Combining a sample-barcoded 5' primer with a J-beta primer mix, a second PCR ran for roughly 7 to 12 cycles. From the 5' RACE reads, TCRdb called clonotypes with MiXCR, one entry per CDR3 protein. The sample carries 800,000 or so distinct CDR3 sequences, approximately 25% recorded once. These same records also appear under a second study, on T cells of mothers and their children.

The sample was blood. All receptors derive from a boy aged 5-17 years in good health.

This chain joins TRBV29-1 and TRBJ2-7; D may be TRBD2 (6 bases). This CDR3 is 13 amino acids long. V lost 7 bases and J 2 bases, leaving 15 bases between the germline ends. The germline gives CDR1 SQVTM, CDR2 ANQGSEA. The CDR3 here is CSARRGETYEQYF. DNA for the CDR3: TGCAGCGCGAGGAGGGGAGAGACCTACGAGCAGTACTTC.

The chain links TRBV4-3 to TRBJ2-7; D might be TRBD2 (5 bases). CDR3 length equals 14 residues. V shed 2 bases and J shed 2 bases, with 10 bases lying between them. Germline V gene data show CDR1 as LGHNA and CDR2 as YSLEER. CDR3 bases: TGCGCCAGCAGCCAATACCCCGGGGCCTACGAGCAGTACTTC. This sequence encodes CASSQYPGAYEQYF.

The table lists this clonotype with a few counts. The rearrangement links TRBV7-6 to TRBJ2-5; 8 bases are shared with TRBD1. The CDR3 has 15 residues. Germline V gives CDR1 SGHVS, CDR2 FNYEAQ. Trimming removed 0 bases from V and 7 bases from J; junction bases left unmatched: 7. Here the CDR3 DNA reads TGTGCCAGCAGCTTAGCCACAGGGGGAAGTGTGACCCAGTACTTC. This gives the protein CASSLATGGSVTQYF.

This clonotype was seen repeatedly, ten times or more. The chain links TRBV6-5 to TRBJ1-1; D remains ambiguous. The CDR3 is 14 residues long. CDR1 MNHEY and CDR2 SVGAGI come from the germline V gene. The V end lost 5 bases, the J end lost 4 bases, and 14 bases lay between the germline ends. CDR3 bases: TGTGCCAGCAGTCTCGGCACGGGTGGCACTGAAGCTTTCTTT. Translated, it gives CASSLGTGGTEAFF.

The table lists this clonotype with many counts. The chain employs TRBV12-3 or TRBV12-4 and TRBJ1-4; D perhaps matches TRBD1 (6 bases). The CDR3 spans 15 residues. The V end lost 6 bases, the J end lost 0 bases, and 11 bases lay between the germline ends. The DNA for the CDR3 is TGTGCCAGCAGCTCAGAGGGGGCAACTAATGAAAAACTGTTTTTT. Its protein product is CASSSEGATNEKLFF.

This clonotype was seen more than once but under ten times. This chain links TRBV2 with TRBJ2-2; 7 bases match TRBD1. Looked up from germline, CDR1 is SNHLY and CDR2 is FYNNEI. V dropped 3 bases and J dropped 2; count of bases not matched to a gene: 3. The CDR3 is 15 residues long. CDR3 DNA: TGTGCCAGCAGTGACGCAGGGGGAAACACCGGGGAGCTGTTTTTT. This codes for CASSDAGGNTGELFF.

Only a few counts were recorded for this clonotype. The V and J genes are TRBV20-1 and TRBJ1-2, with D perhaps TRBD1 (5 bases). V lost 0 bases and J lost 13, with 18 bases in between. The germline V gene has CDR1 DFQATT and CDR2 SNEGSKA (reference sequence). The CDR3 length is 13 residues. In DNA, the CDR3 is TGCAGTGCTAGAGACTCCTCGGCAGGGACCATCACCTTC. It codes for CSARDSSAGTITF.

V usage is TRBV5-5 and J usage is TRBJ1-2; D is unresolved. Per the germline V gene, CDR1 is SGHKS and CDR2 is YYEKEE (reference sequence). The CDR3 is made up of 13 amino acids. V lost 0 bases, J lost 4 bases, and 7 bases lay in between. The CDR3 bases are TGTGCCAGCAGCTTGGACGGAGTCTATGGCTACACCTTC. It yields the protein CASSLDGVYGYTF. The entire variable domain, with the rest obtained from reference TRBV5-5 and TRBJ1-2, is as follows: DAGVTQSPTHLIKTRGQQVTLRCSPISGHKSVSWYQQVLGQGPQFIFQYYEKEERGRGNFPDRFSARQFPNYSSELNVNALLLGDSALYLCASSLDGVYGYTFGSGTRLTVV.

This clonotype was counted only a few times. V usage is TRBV7-9 and J usage is TRBJ2-7; 11 bases line up with TRBD1. There are 15 residues in the CDR3. The germline V gene has CDR1 SEHNR and CDR2 FQNEAQ (reference sequence). J gave up 1 base and V 7 bases, and 6 bases lay outside the gene matches. The CDR3 DNA is TGTGCCAGCACCGACGGACAGGGGGCTTCCTACGAGCAGTACTTC. Protein: CASTDGQGASYEQYF.

In its sample, this clonotype was seen a few times. The chain joins TRBV28 to TRBJ2-5; TRBD1 is a possible D gene (6 bases). The last part of the DNA fits TRBJ2-7 better; the J call may be wrong. CDR3 length equals 14 residues. Germline values: CDR1 MDHEN, CDR2 SYDVKM. CDR3 residues: CASSLYDRSNEQYF. The CDR3 nucleotides read TGTGCCAGCAGTTTATACGACAGGTCTAACGAGCAGTACTTC.

The DNA for the CDR3 is TGTGCCAGCAGTTTAGGGGGGAATGGAATCTACGAGCAGTACTTC. Amino acid sequence: CASSLGGNGIYEQYF. V usage is TRBV28 and J usage is TRBJ2-7; a possible D gene is TRBD2 (6 bases). The ends were cut back, 2 bases at V and 3 bases at J, with 14 bases in the middle. This CDR3 contains 15 residues. Germline CDR1 reads MDHEN; CDR2 reads SYDVKM.

This sequence joins TRBV27 and TRBJ2-5, with 9 bases matching TRBD1. The germline gives CDR1 MNHEY, CDR2 SMNVEV (reference sequence). There are 13 residues in the CDR3. J lost 11 bases, V lost 7 bases, and 11 bases had no gene match. The CDR3 bases are TGTGCCAGCAAGAGACAGGGGGGTAGAGAGCAGTACTTC. Its protein product is CASKRQGGREQYF.

The CDR3 protein is CASSPTTSGFRYTF. For the CDR3, the DNA is TGCGCCAGCAGCCCAACTACCTCAGGGTTTCGCTACACCTTC. The chain has TRBV4-3 and TRBJ1-2, with a weak D call TRBD1 (5 bases). The CDR3 runs 14 residues. V lost 4 bases and J 9 bases, leaving 18 bases between the germline ends. Germline CDR1 and CDR2: LGHNA and YSLEER.

This clonotype showed up just a few times. J is TRBJ2-3 and V is TRBV29-1; D is ambiguous. Germline V gives CDR1 SQVTM, CDR2 ANQGSEA. Trimming left V 7 bases short and J 8 bases short, with 16 bases between. This CDR3 contains 12 residues. CDR3 sequence reads: CSARDSIATQYF. The CDR3 DNA reads as TGCAGCGCTAGAGATAGCATAGCTACGCAGTATTTT.

The CDR3 DNA reads as TGTGCCAGCAGCACCGACAGGGTGGTCACTGAAGCTTTCTTT. Its protein is CASSTDRVVTEAFF. The V and J genes are TRBV6-2 or TRBV6-3 and TRBJ1-1; TRBD1 matches 7 bases. The CDR3 has 14 residues. Looked up from germline, CDR1 is MNHEY and CDR2 is SVGEGT. The ends lost 6 bases at V and 4 bases at J; junction bases unmatched: 8.

V is TRBV7-2 and J is TRBJ2-1, with 12 bases matching TRBD2. The CDR3 contains 20 residues. Unmatched junction bases numbered 10, after V lost 1 base and J lost 0 bases. Germline CDR1 and CDR2: SGHTA and FQGNSA. The CDR3 nucleotides read TGTGCCAGCAGCTTAGTACGGCTAGCGGGGGGGCGGGGCTCCTACAATGAGCAGTTCTTC. It yields the protein CASSLVRLAGGRGSYNEQFF.

The chain joins TRBV5-1 to TRBJ2-3, with TRBD1 identical over 8 bases. The germline V gene has CDR1 SGHRS and CDR2 YFSETQ. V trimming: 3 bases; J trimming: 4 bases; junction bases outside the gene matches: 16. This CDR3 spans 18 amino acids. In nucleotides, the CDR3 is TGCGCCAGCAGCTATAGAGGACAGGGAGAGGACACATCAGATACGCAGTATTTT. This codes for CASSYRGQGEDTSDTQYF.

The V and J genes are TRBV20-1 and TRBJ2-1; D is possibly TRBD2 (6 bases). V was clipped by 1 base and J by 3 bases, with 19 bases between them. The germline CDR1 and CDR2 sequences are DFQATT and SNEGSKA (reference sequence). The CDR3 runs to 17 residues. The CDR3 here is CSARASPGGLLYNEQFF. CDR3 DNA sequence: TGCAGTGCTAGAGCCTCCCCTGGAGGGTTACTCTACAATGAGCAGTTCTTC.

This clonotype was found once. The V gene is TRBV6-5, the J gene TRBJ2-5; D is unclear. V lost 6 bases and J 4 bases, leaving 12 bases between the germline ends. Germline-derived CDR1 and CDR2 are MNHEY and SVGAGI. The CDR3 sequence is 13 residues long. DNA of the CDR3: TGTGCCAGCAGCATGGGCCAGGCAGAGACCCAGTACTTC. It yields the protein CASSMGQAETQYF.

With respect to this clonotype: This sequence may be a read error, since a much larger clone differs from it by one base. V is TRBV20-1 and J is TRBJ1-4, with TRBD1 matching over 12 bases. V shed 6 bases, J shed 4 bases, and the junction held 9 bases outside the gene matches. This CDR3 has 16 amino acids. Germline CDR1 and CDR2: DFQATT and SNEGSKA (reference sequence). The CDR3 region is CSATVRDRGRNEKLFF. The CDR3 bases are TGCAGTGCGACGGTCCGGGACAGGGGGCGTAATGAAAAACTGTTTTTT.

The CDR3 coding sequence is TGTGCCGGTTCCCGGGACGCATCCTACGAGCAGTACTTC. The encoded protein is CAGSRDASYEQYF. The rearrangement links TRBV11-2 to TRBJ2-7; D is tentatively TRBD1 or TRBD2 (5 bases each). The CDR3 loop spans 13 amino acids. V lost 11 bases to trimming and J lost 1 base, with 15 bases between them. Per the germline V gene, CDR1 is SGHAT and CDR2 is FQNNGV.

This CDR3 reads CASSLVQGASVTNEKLFF. CDR3 coding DNA: TGTGCCAGCAGCTTGGTACAGGGGGCGTCTGTAACTAATGAAAAACTGTTTTTT. The V and J genes are TRBV7-3 and TRBJ1-4, with 9 bases identical to TRBD1. CDR1 is SGHTA, CDR2 FQGTGA, per germline. Trimming removed 3 bases from V and 1 base from J; junction bases left unmatched: 9. There are 18 residues in the CDR3.

This clonotype was seen a few times. The chain has TRBV6-5 and TRBJ2-7, with D possibly being TRBD1 (5 bases). Germline CDR1 and CDR2: MNHEY and SVGAGI. Deletions cut 8 bases from V and 3 bases from J, with 14 bases between. The CDR3 extends over 13 amino acids. The CDR3 region has the DNA TGTGCCAGCGGCGACAGCTCCCACTACGAGCAGTACTTC. The encoded protein is CASGDSSHYEQYF.

This clonotype was counted a few times. The chain has TRBV10-3 and TRBJ1-5, with D unclear. Trimming left V 0 bases short and J 6 bases short, with 3 bases between. The CDR3 has 12 residues. Germline assignment: CDR1 ENHRY and CDR2 SYGVKD. Here the CDR3 reads CAISESGQPQHF. As DNA, the CDR3 is TGTGCCATCAGTGAGTCGGGTCAGCCCCAGCATTTT.

The chain is built from TRBV7-9 and TRBJ2-5; 8 bases fit TRBD1. Near its end, the DNA agrees better with TRBJ2-1, so the J call may be wrong. Germline lookup yields CDR1 SEHNR and CDR2 FQNEAQ (reference sequence). The CDR3 totals 15 residues. The CDR3 spells CASSFGQGGKDEQFF. The DNA of the CDR3 is TGTGCCAGCAGCTTCGGACAGGGTGGTAAAGATGAGCAGTTCTTC.

CDR3 amino acids: CAISGTSGGATTDTQYF. As DNA, the CDR3 is TGTGCCATCAGCGGGACTAGCGGGGGGGCGACGACAGATACGCAGTATTTT. The V gene is TRBV10-3, the J gene TRBJ2-3, with 16 bases lining up with TRBD2. The CDR3 totals 17 residues. Germline CDR1 ENHRY, CDR2 SYGVKD. With V trimmed by 6 bases and J by 3 bases, 6 bases remained unmatched.

V and J are TRBV6-1 and TRBJ2-5; D possibly uses TRBD1 or TRBD2 (6 bases each). Trimming left V 7 bases short and J 4 bases short, with 16 bases between. Per the germline V gene, CDR1 is MNHNS and CDR2 is SASEGT. The CDR3 sequence is 14 residues long. CDR3 loop: CASTDRRGRETQYF. CDR3 DNA sequence: TGTGCCAGCACAGACAGGAGGGGACGAGAGACCCAGTACTTC.

This clonotype showed up just a few times. The chain carries TRBV27 and TRBJ2-5; 10 nucleotides line up with TRBD1. The J call is uncertain, as TRBJ2-1 better fits the DNA end. From germline, CDR1 is MNHEY and CDR2 SMNVEV (reference sequence). There are 19 residues in the CDR3. CDR3 amino acids: CASSPRDRGLGPNYNEQFF. Here the CDR3 DNA reads TGTGCCAGCAGCCCACGGGACAGGGGCCTGGGACCGAATTACAATGAGCAGTTCTTC.

This chain joins TRBV4-3 and TRBJ1-1; maybe TRBD1 (5 bases). The CDR3 is 14 amino acids. Germline V CDR1 and CDR2: LGHNA, YSLEER. V dropped 3 bases and J dropped 5 bases, with 13 bases sitting between them. This CDR3 is CASSHGAEATEAFF. CDR3 coding DNA: TGCGCCAGCAGCCATGGGGCAGAGGCGACTGAAGCTTTCTTT.

The rearrangement links TRBV29-1 to TRBJ2-1; 14 bases are shared with TRBD2. V lost 6 bases and J lost 7; bases outside the gene matches: 11. Germline CDR1 is SQVTM and CDR2 is ANQGSEA. The CDR3 spans 16 residues. CDR3 protein: CSVQNPTSGRANEQFF. The DNA of the CDR3 is TGCAGCGTGCAAAATCCGACTAGCGGGAGGGCGAATGAGCAGTTCTTC.